The clone carrying this TCR beta chain has a single count. This CDR3 comprises 17 residues. V lost 5 bases to trimming and J lost 2 bases, with 21 bases between them. Germline-derived CDR1 and CDR2 are LNHDA and SQIVND (reference sequence). These data belong to a study of blood T cell repertoires in COVID-19. Turning to the study itself: Sources were T cells, B-cell-depleted T cells, or PBMCs; the material itself was cDNA or gDNA.

Some clones are missing from TCRdb's copy, which holds only in-frame ones; the method was immunoSEQ multiplex PCR. The data show about 300,000 clones, about nine tenths seen once. The V and J genes are TRBV19 and TRBJ1-1; possible D gene TRBD1, 6 bases. The clonotype originates from a woman between 40 and 55 years old who had recovered from COVID-19. The sample taken for sequencing was peripheral blood. The CDR3 sequence: CASSPDSRWGTNTEAFF. As DNA, the CDR3 is TGTGCCAGTAGTCCGGACAGCAGATGGGGAACAAACACTGAAGCTTTCTTT.